Detailed here is one T cell receptor (beta chain). The J segment lost 3 bases and the V segment lost 8 bases, leaving 10 bases of the junction unmatched. This CDR3 region has 15 residues. Germline CDR1 MNHEY, CDR2 SVGAGI. Sequencing used immunoSEQ multiplex PCR; TCRdb keeps in-frame clones, though not all of them. This sample yields 250,000 to 350,000 clones, of which 70% to 90% are seen a single time; around 4.5% belongs to the top ten. The record originates from a study of blood T cell repertoires in COVID-19. The participants were between roughly 18 and 89 years old and came from about two dozen US areas. Cohorts were based on clinical histories the participants reported.

The sequence was obtained from a woman younger than 45 who had recovered from COVID-19. The sequenced sample consisted of PBMCs or T cells enriched from blood (not recorded which). The V call is TRBV6-5, the J call TRBJ1-5; TRBD1 aligns across 7 bases. CDR3 sequence reads: CASGGGAWVNQPQHF. The CDR3, as DNA: TGTGCCAGCGGAGGGGGCGCCTGGGTCAATCAGCCCCAGCATTTT.